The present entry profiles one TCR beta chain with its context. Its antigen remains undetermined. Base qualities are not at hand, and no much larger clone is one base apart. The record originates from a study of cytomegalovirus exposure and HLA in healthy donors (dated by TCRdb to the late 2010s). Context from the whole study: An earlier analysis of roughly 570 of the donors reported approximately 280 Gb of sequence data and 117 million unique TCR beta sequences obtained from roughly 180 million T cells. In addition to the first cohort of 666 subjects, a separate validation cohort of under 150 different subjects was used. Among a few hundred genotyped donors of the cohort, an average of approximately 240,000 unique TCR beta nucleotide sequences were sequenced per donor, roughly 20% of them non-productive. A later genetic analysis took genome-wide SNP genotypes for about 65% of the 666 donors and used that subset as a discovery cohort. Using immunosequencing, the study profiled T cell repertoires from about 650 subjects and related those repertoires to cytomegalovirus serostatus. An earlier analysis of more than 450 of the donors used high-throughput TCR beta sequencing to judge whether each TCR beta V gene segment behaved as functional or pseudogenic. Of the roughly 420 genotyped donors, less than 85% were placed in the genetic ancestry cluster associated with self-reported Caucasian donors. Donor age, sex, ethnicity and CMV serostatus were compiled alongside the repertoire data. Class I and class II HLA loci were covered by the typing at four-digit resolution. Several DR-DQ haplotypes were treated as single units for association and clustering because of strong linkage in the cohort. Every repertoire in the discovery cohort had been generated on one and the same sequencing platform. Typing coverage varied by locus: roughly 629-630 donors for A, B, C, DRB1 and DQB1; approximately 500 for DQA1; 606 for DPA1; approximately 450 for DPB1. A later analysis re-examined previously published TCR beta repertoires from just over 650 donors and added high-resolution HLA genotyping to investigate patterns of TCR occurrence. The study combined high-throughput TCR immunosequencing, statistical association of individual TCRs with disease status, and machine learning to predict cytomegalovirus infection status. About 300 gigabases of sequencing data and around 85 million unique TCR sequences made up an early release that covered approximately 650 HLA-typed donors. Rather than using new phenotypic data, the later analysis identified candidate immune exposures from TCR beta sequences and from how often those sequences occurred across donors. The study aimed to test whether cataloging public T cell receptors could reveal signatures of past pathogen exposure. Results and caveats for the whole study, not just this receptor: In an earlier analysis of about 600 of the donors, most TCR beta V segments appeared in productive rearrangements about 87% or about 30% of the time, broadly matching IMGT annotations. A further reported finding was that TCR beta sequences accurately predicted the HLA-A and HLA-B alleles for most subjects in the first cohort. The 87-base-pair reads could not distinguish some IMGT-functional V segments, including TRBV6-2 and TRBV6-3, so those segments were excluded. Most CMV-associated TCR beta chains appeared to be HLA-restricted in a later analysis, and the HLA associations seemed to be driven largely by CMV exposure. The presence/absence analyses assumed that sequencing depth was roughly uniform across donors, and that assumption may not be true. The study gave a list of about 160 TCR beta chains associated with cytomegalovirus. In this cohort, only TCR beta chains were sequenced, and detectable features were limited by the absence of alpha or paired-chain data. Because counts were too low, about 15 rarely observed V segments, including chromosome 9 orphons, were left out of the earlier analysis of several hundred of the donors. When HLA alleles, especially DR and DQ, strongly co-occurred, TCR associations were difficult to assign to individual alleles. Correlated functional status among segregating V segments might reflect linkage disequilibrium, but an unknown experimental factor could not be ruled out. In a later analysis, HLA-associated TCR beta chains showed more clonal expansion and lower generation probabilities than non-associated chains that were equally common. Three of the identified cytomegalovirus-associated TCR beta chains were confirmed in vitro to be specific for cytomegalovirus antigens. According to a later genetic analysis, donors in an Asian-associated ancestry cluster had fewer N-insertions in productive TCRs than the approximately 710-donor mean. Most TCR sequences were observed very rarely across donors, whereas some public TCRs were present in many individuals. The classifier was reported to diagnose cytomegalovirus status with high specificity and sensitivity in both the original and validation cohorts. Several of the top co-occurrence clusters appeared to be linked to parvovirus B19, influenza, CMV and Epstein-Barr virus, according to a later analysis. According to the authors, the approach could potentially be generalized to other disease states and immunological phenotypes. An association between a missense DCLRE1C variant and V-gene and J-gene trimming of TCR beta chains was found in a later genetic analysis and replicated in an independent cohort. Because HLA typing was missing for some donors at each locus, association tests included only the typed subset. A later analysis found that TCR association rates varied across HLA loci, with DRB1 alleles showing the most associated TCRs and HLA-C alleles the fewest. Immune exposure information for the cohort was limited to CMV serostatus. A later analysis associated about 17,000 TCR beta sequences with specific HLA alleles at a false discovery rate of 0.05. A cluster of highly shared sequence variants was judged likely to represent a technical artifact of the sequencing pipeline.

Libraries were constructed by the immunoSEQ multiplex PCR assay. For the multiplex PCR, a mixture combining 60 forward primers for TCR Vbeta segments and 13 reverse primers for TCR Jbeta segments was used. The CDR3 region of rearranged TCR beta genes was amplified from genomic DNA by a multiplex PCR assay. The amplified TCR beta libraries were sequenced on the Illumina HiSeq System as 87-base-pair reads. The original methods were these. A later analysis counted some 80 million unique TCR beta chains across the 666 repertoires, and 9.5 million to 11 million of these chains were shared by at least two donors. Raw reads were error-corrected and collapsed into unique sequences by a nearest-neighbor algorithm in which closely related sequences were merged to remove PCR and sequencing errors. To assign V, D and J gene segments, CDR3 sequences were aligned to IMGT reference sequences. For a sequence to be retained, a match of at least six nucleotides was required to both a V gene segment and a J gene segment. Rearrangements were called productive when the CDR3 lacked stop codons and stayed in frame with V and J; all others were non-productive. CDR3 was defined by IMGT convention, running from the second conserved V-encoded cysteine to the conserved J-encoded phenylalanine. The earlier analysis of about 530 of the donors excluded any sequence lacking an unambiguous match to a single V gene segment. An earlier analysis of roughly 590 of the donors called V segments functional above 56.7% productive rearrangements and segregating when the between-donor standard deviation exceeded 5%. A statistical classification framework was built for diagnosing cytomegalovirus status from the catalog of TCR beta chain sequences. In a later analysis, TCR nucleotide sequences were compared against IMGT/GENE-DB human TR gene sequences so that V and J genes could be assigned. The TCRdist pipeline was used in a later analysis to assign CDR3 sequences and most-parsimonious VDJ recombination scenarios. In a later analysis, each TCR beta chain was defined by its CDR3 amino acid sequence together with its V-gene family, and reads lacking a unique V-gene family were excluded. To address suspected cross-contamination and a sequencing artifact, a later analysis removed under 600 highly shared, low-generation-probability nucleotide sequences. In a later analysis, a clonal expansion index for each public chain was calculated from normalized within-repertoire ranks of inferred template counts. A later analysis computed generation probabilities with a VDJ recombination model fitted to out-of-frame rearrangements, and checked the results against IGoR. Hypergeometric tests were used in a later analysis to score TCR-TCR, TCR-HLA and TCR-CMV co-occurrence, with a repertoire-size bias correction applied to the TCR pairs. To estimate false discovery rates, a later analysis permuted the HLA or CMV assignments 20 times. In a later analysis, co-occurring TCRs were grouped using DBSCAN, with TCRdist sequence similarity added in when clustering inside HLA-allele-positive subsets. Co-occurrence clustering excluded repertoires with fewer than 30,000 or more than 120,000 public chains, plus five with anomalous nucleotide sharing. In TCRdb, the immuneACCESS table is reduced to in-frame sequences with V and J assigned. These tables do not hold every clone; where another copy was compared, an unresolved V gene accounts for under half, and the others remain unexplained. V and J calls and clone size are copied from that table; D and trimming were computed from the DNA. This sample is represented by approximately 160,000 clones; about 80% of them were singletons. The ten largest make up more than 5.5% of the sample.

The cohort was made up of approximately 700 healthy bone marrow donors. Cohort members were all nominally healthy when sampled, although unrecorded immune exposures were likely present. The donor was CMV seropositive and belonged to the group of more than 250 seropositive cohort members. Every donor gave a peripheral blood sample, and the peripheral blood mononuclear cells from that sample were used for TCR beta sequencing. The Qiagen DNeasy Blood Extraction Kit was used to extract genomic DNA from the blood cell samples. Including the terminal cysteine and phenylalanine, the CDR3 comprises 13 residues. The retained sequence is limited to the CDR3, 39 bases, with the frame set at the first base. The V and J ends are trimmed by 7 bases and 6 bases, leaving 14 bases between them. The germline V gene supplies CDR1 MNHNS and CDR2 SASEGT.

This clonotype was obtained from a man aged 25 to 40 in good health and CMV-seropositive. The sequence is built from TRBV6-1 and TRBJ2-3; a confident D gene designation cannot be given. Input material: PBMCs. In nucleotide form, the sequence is TGTGCCAGCACCCAATTAGACTGGGATACGCAGTATTTT. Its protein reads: CASTQLDWDTQYF.